Here is one T cell receptor beta chain with its context. Original analysis: ImmunoSEQ only sent back junction sequences with no quality scores, so filtering was done differently. Here immunoSEQ multiplex PCR was the method, and the copy in TCRdb shows in-frame clones only, minus some. V, J and clone size derive from that table, while D and trimming were established from the DNA sequence. The sample includes some 2,500,000 clones, around 92% of them seen just once. This CDR3 spans 14 amino acids. CDR1 and CDR2 (germline): SEHNR, FQNEAQ (reference sequence). Trimming took 5 bases from V and 5 from J; bases not matched to a gene: 6. The sample is drawn from a study of shared clonotypes between healthy human individuals.

The chain couples TRBV7-9 to TRBJ2-3, with TRBD1 matching 8 bases. The sequenced sample consisted of naive CD4+ T cells from PBMCs. Regarding subset: CD45RA+ positively selected. The clonotype originates from a young man in good health. Some clones in this sample may be carry-over from other donors' samples. The CDR3 coding sequence is TGTGCCAGCAGCGAGGAACAGGGGGTAGATACGCAGTATTTT. It translates to CASSEEQGVDTQYF.